This TCR beta chain was found in a study of shared clonotypes between healthy human individuals. The naive CD8 fraction comprised CD45RO-negative cells positively selected for CCR7 and excluded terminally differentiated effector memory CD45RA+ cells. Germline values: CDR1 SEHNR, CDR2 FQNEAQ (reference sequence). V was clipped by 5 bases and J by 3 bases; unmatched bases: 13. The CDR3 loop spans 16 amino acids. Here immunoSEQ multiplex PCR was the method, and the copy in TCRdb shows in-frame clones only, minus some. The sample has about 680,000 clones, around 90% seen once. This TCR was recovered from a man aged 30 to 39 in good health. The V gene is TRBV7-9, the J gene TRBJ2-7; 7 nucleotides align to TRBD1. The sample consisted of naive CD8+ T cells sorted from blood. Here the CDR3 reads CASSPRQGRVYYEQYF. The CDR3 nucleotides read TGTGCCAGCAGCCCCCGACAGGGAAGGGTGTACTACGAGCAGTACTTC. Together with reference TRBV7-9 and TRBJ2-7, the CDR3 gives the full variable domain: DTGVSQNPRHKITKRGQNVTFRCDPISEHNRLYWYRQTLGQGPEFLTYFQNEAQLEKSRLLSDRFSAERPKGSFSTLEIQRTEQGDSAMYLCASSPRQGRVYYEQYFGPGTRLTVT.